Listed below are T cell receptor beta chains from one sample, sequenced in a study of cytomegalovirus exposure and HLA in healthy donors. The repertoire was sequenced with immunoSEQ multiplex PCR; TCRdb's copy has only in-frame clones and lacks some. The sample shows around 70,000 clones, roughly 92% of them seen only once. The sample taken for sequencing was PBMCs. The receptor source for this set is a woman under 30 in good health and CMV-seropositive. Each CDR3 is given with its conserved first and last residue. D genes are given only for firm matches. The size entry is marked missing in some rows and otherwise reads once, few, many or a size class.

v_call,d_call,clone_size,j_call,cdr3_nt,cdr3_aa
TRBV15,-,-,TRBJ1-2,TGTGCCACCAGCAGATGGGACAAGACCACAACCTATGGCTACACCTTC,CATSRWDKTTTYGYTF
TRBV27,TRBD1,-,TRBJ2-7,TGTGCCAGCTCTACTGGGACAGGGGGCGACGAGCAGTACTTC,CASSTGTGGDEQYF
TRBV6-6,-,-,TRBJ1-1,TGTGCCAGTAAACCGGGCGCGGGCACTGAAGCTTTCTTT,CASKPGAGTEAFF
TRBV5-8,TRBD2,-,TRBJ2-1,TGTGCCAGCAGCCTGGGAGCTAGCGGGGATGAGCAGTTCTTC,CASSLGASGDEQFF
TRBV4-1,TRBD2,-,TRBJ2-3,TGCGCCAGCAGCCAGCTAGAGCGGGAGGGCCAAACGCAGTATTTT,CASSQLEREGQTQYF
TRBV6-6,-,-,TRBJ1-2,TGTGCCAGCAGTTACGAGGGGAGGGGCTACACCTTC,CASSYEGRGYTF
TRBV30,TRBD1,-,TRBJ1-3,TGTGCCTGGAGTGAAGGGACAGGTCCGCGAAACACCATATATTTT,CAWSEGTGPRNTIYF
TRBV5-5,TRBD1,-,TRBJ1-5,TGTGCCAGCAGCTTCCGGGACAGACCAAATCAGCCCCAGCATTTT,CASSFRDRPNQPQHF
TRBV30,-,-,TRBJ1-1,TGTGCCTGGAGTGTTACAAGTGAAGCTTTCTTT,CAWSVTSEAFF
TRBV11-3,-,-,TRBJ1-2,TGTGCCAGCAGCTTTGCGGCAGAGACTAACTATGGCTACACCTTC,CASSFAAETNYGYTF
TRBV6-5,-,large,TRBJ2-7,TGTGCCAGCAGTTACTACCTGCGAGGTTACGAGCAGTACTTC,CASSYYLRGYEQYF
TRBV4-1,TRBD1,-,TRBJ2-7,TGCGCCAGCAGCCAGTACGGGACAGAGAGCTACGAGCAGTACTTC,CASSQYGTESYEQYF
TRBV5-6,-,-,TRBJ1-1,TGTGCCAGCAGCTTGGGGGGGGGCACTGAAGCTTTCTTT,CASSLGGGTEAFF
TRBV25-1,-,-,TRBJ1-4,TGTGCCAGCAGGGGTCTTAACACTCCAGGAAATGAAAAACTGTTTTTT,CASRGLNTPGNEKLFF
TRBV29-1,-,-,TRBJ2-7,TGCAGCGTTGTCCCCCTGGAGAGGACCTACGAGCAGTACTTC,CSVVPLERTYEQYF
TRBV7-9,-,-,TRBJ1-2,TGTGCCAGCAGCTTAGAGGGCAGGGCAGGCTACACCTTC,CASSLEGRAGYTF
TRBV7-2,TRBD1,-,TRBJ2-7,TGTGCCAGCAGCGCTAGACAGGGCTACGAGCAGTACTTC,CASSARQGYEQYF
TRBV15,-,-,TRBJ1-1,TGTGCCACCAGGGGGGGGTGGGAAGCTTTCTTT,CATRGGWEAFF